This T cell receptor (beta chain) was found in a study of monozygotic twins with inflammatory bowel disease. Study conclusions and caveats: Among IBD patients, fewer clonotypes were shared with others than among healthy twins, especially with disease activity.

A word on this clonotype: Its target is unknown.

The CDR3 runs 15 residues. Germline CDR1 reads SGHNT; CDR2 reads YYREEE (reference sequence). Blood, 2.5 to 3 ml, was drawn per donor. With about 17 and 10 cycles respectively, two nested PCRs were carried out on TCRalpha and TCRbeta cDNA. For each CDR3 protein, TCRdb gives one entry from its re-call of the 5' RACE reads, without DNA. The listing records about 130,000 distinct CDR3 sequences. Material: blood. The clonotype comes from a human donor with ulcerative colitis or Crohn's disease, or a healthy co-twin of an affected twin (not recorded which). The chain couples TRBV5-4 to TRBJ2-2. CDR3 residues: CASSLNLDNTGELFF.